These T cell receptor beta chains were read from a single sample in a study of molecular identifiers for immune sequencing clone quantification. MiXCR was run by TCRdb on the PCR reads, yielding one entry per CDR3 protein. The table has under 650,000 distinct CDR3 sequences, 20% seen once. Sequencing was carried out using naive CD8+ T cells from blood, with Jurkat cell RNA spiked in. All receptors derive from a human donor in good health. Some libraries in this study had Jurkat cell RNA spiked in. Each CDR3 is given with its conserved first and last residue. The size field is filled for only some rows; it gives once, few, many or a size class.

size | V | CDR3
. | TRBV7-8 | CASSLDAQLDLLAGETDTQYF
many | TRBV10-3 | CAISESRGTGAYEQYF
many | TRBV4-3 | CASSQEVTPEEQYF
. | TRBV27 | CASSFTGVYEQYF
many | TRBV6-5 | CASKAGQSSEAFF
many | TRBV20-1 | CSALDIVSGANVLTF
many | TRBV27 | CASSLSGFGTEAFF
many | TRBV10-3 | CAISELAGVDTQYF
many | TRBV9 | CASSPARGGPKEYNEQFF
many | TRBV4-3 | CASSQDMGALGNQPQHF
. | TRBV7-9 | CVSSPGTRETQYF
. | TRBV27 | CASSGQGSYNSPLHF
many | TRBV5-6 | CASSLETGYFEQYF
. | TRBV13 | CASSLPDRADEQYF
. | TRBV6-1 | CAGSEEDITGYGYTF
many | TRBV20-1 | CSARDQPDRVPTEAFF
many | TRBV28 | CASSLPLDWDSYEQYF
many | TRBV19 | CASSPAGQAYEQYF
once | TRBV29-1 | CSVEAATRNIQYF
many | TRBV27 | CASSLSSGANLNTEAFF
. | TRBV27 | CASSLSSAATYEQYF
many | TRBV4-3 | CASSQDVSQEAFF
. | TRBV4-3 | CAGSPTMNTEAFF
many | TRBV6-2/TRBV6-3 | CASSYESGEGTLRSNQPQHF
few | TRBV27 | CASSFTVQETQYF